These T cell receptor beta chains were read from a single sample in a study of T cell repertoires in ileal Crohn's disease. This table comes from immunoSEQ multiplex PCR, and its TCRdb copy is limited to in-frame clones, with some not included. The data contain about 2,500 clones, approximately 80% of them seen just once; the ten biggest clones take up about 21%. The sample consisted of ileal tissue. Receptors originate from an adult with Crohn's disease. Each CDR3 is given with its conserved first and last residue. D genes are given only for firm matches. A clone size is listed for some rows: how often the clone was seen (once, few, many), or a class if it is expanded.

J	V	size	D	DNA	CDR3
TRBJ2-1	TRBV10-3	.	TRBD2	TGTGCCATCAGTGGATGGCTAGCGGCGTTTTTCAATGAGCAGTTCTTC	CAISGWLAAFFNEQFF
TRBJ1-1	TRBV25-1	.	.	TGTGCCAGCAGTGTCCAGGACAGGAACACTGAAGCTTTCTTT	CASSVQDRNTEAFF
TRBJ1-1	TRBV11-2	.	.	TGTGCCAGCAAAGTCTGGCAGGGGACGCTGAACACTGAAGCTTTCTTT	CASKVWQGTLNTEAFF
TRBJ2-7	TRBV27	once	TRBD1	TGTGCCAGCAGGCTAGGGACAGGGGAGCGAGGGGAGCAGTACTTC	CASRLGTGERGEQYF
TRBJ1-2	TRBV4-1	.	.	TGCGCCAGCAGCGCGAGCCCCGGGACTAACTATGGCTACACCTTC	CASSASPGTNYGYTF
TRBJ1-5	TRBV10-2	once	.	TGCGCCAGCAGTGTTTCAGGTAGCAATCAGCCCCAGCATTTT	CASSVSGSNQPQHF
TRBJ1-1	TRBV11-3	.	.	TGTGCCAGCAGCTTAGATAGAGGTGAAGCTTTCTTT	CASSLDRGEAFF
TRBJ2-3	TRBV19	.	.	TGTGCCAGTCTTCTAGCAGATACGCAGTATTTT	CASLLADTQYF
TRBJ2-7	TRBV25-1	.	.	TGTGCCAGCAGTAGTCGGGCAGGGGTTGCCTACGAGCAGTACTTC	CASSSRAGVAYEQYF
TRBJ2-5	TRBV18	.	TRBD1	TGTGCCAGCTCACAAACCTCGACAGGGGCGTTGGAGACCCAGTACTTC	CASSQTSTGALETQYF
TRBJ2-1	TRBV13	.	.	TGTGCCAGCAGCTTAAACGGGAATGAGCAGTTCTTC	CASSLNGNEQFF
TRBJ2-7	TRBV30	.	TRBD1	TGTGCCTGGGCGATCGGGACAGGTCAGTACTTC	CAWAIGTGQYF
TRBJ1-5	TRBV11-1	.	.	TGTGCCAGCAGCATACACAGCAATCAGCCCCAGCATTTT	CASSIHSNQPQHF
TRBJ2-7	TRBV28	few	.	TGTGCCAGCAGTACCACAGGGGAGGTCTACGAGCAGTACTTC	CASSTTGEVYEQYF
TRBJ1-1	TRBV6-1	.	TRBD1	TGTGCCAGCAGTGCTCTAAAATTTACAGGGGAAAATGAAGCTTTCTTT	CASSALKFTGENEAFF
TRBJ2-5	TRBV23-1	.	.	TGCGCCAGCAGTCATACTCAAGAGACCCAGTACTTC	CASSHTQETQYF
TRBJ2-5	TRBV4-1	.	.	TGCGCCAGCAGCCAAGATCACGGAGGGAGGGGGAAAGAGACCCAGTACTTC	CASSQDHGGRGKETQYF
TRBJ1-2	TRBV5-4	few	TRBD1	TGTGCCAGCAGCTTGTTACAGGGGGCGCGGGGCTACACCTTC	CASSLLQGARGYTF
TRBJ2-2	TRBV7-2	.	TRBD2	TGTGCCAGCAGCTTAATGTGGAGCGGGAGAGGCGGGGAGCTGTTTTTT	CASSLMWSGRGGELFF
TRBJ2-4	TRBV11-2	.	.	TGTGCCAGCAGCTTAGATCTAAACATTCAGTACTTC	CASSLDLNIQYF